One and the same sample provided the 11 T cell receptor beta chains below, sequenced in a study of cytomegalovirus exposure and HLA in healthy donors. Measured with immunoSEQ multiplex PCR; TCRdb has only the in-frame clones, and not every one. The sample gives more than 120,000 clones, around nine tenths of which show up once; around 10% is in the top ten. Material: PBMCs. The receptors originated from a man between 18 and 29 years old in good health and CMV-seropositive.

The chain has TRBV4-1 and TRBJ1-3, with 12 bases identical to TRBD1. The CDR3 has 17 amino acids. Germline lookup yields CDR1 MGHRA and CDR2 YSYEKL. The V segment lost 0 bases and the J segment 3 bases; nucleotides outside the gene matches: 3. CDR3 bases: TGCGCCAGCAGCCAAGAGGGACAGGGGGCGCTTGGAAACACCATATATTTT. Encoded protein: CASSQEGQGALGNTIYF.

V usage is TRBV2 and J usage is TRBJ2-1, with TRBD1 identical over 9 bases. Germline V gene lookup returns CDR1 SNHLY and CDR2 FYNNEI. V gave up 6 bases and J gave up 4 bases; unmatched junction bases: 7. The CDR3 spans 15 residues. CDR3: CASSTGTGTYNEQFF. The CDR3 DNA reads as TGTGCCAGCAGCACCGGGACAGGGACTTACAATGAGCAGTTCTTC.

The gene calls are TRBV5-5 and TRBJ2-3, with 9 bases fitting TRBD2. Germline CDR1 is SGHKS and CDR2 is YYEKEE (reference sequence). V was clipped by 3 bases and J by 3 bases; unmatched bases: 8. CDR3 length: 16 amino acids. CDR3 nucleotides: TGTGCCAGCAGCTCCGGGACTAGCAGAGCAACAGATACGCAGTATTTT. Residues: CASSSGTSRATDTQYF.

The rearrangement links TRBV6-1 to TRBJ1-4; tentative D call: TRBD1 (5 bases). Germline CDR1 MNHNS, CDR2 SASEGT. Trimming cost V 0 bases and J 5 bases, with 16 bases left between them. The CDR3 covers 17 residues. The CDR3 region is CASSEALGRERNEKLFF. CDR3 coding DNA: TGTGCCAGCAGTGAAGCGCTGGGCAGGGAACGGAATGAAAAACTGTTTTTT.

In DNA form, the CDR3 reads TGCGCCAGCAGCTTGGGGGGCATCGGCACCGGGGAGCTGTTTTTT. Translating it yields CASSLGGIGTGELFF. The chain joins TRBV5-1 to TRBJ2-2; D may be TRBD1 (5 bases). Germline lookup yields CDR1 SGHRS and CDR2 YFSETQ. Trimming took 0 bases from V and 4 from J, leaving 10 bases between them. The CDR3 length is 15 residues.

The CDR3 here is CASSEAGFPGQGVYEQFF. The CDR3 nucleotides read TGTGCCAGCAGTGAAGCGGGGTTCCCGGGACAGGGGGTCTATGAGCAGTTCTTC. V gene TRBV6-1 combines with J gene TRBJ2-1; 11 bases are shared with TRBD1. The junction had 12 bases not matched to a gene; V was cut back by 0 bases and J by 8 bases. The germline gives CDR1 MNHNS, CDR2 SASEGT. This CDR3 has 18 amino acids.

The V and J genes are TRBV5-6 and TRBJ2-7, with D maybe TRBD1 (6 bases). The CDR3 runs 14 residues. CDR1 is SGHDT, CDR2 YYEEEE, per germline. Trimming took off 5 bases at V and 6 bases at J, with 18 bases between the two ends. In DNA, the CDR3 is TGTGCCAGCAGGATACAGGGTAGGGGAAGCGAGCAGTACTTC. Translated, it gives CASRIQGRGSEQYF. The entire variable domain, with the rest obtained from reference TRBV5-6 and TRBJ2-7, is as follows: DAGVTQSPTHLIKTRGQQVTLRCSPKSGHDTVSWYQQALGQGPQFIFQYYEEEERQRGNFPDRFSGHQFPNYSSELNVNALLLGDSALYLCASRIQGRGSEQYFGPGTRLTVT.

A remark on this clone: Other DNA sequences in this sample translate to the same CDR3. The J gene is TRBJ2-7, the V gene TRBV6-5; tentative D call: TRBD1 (6 bases). Germline lookup yields CDR1 MNHEY and CDR2 SVGAGI. The CDR3 runs 13 residues. Trimming stripped 2 bases from V and 4 bases from J, with 9 bases between. Here the CDR3 DNA reads TGTGCCAGCAGTTACGCACAGGGTTACGAGCAGTACTTC. As protein: CASSYAQGYEQYF.

The chain uses TRBV11-2 and TRBJ2-7; D perhaps matches TRBD1 (6 bases). Germline CDR1 and CDR2: SGHAT and FQNNGV. There are 13 residues in the CDR3. Trimming took 5 bases from V and 1 from J, leaving 9 bases between them. The CDR3 DNA reads as TGTGCCAGCAGCAAAGGGGGTTCCTACGAGCAGTACTTC. It translates to CASSKGGSYEQYF.

The chain recombines TRBV25-1 with TRBJ1-1; 11 nucleotides line up with TRBD1. The CDR3 is 16 amino acids. Germline loops: CDR1 MGHDK, CDR2 SYGVNS. With V trimmed by 5 bases and J by 11 bases, 16 bases remained unmatched. This chain's CDR3 is CASSPPKGQGVSSAFF. The CDR3 nucleotides are TGTGCCAGCAGTCCTCCAAAGGGACAGGGGGTTTCTTCGGCTTTCTTT.

This chain links TRBV5-4 with TRBJ1-1; 7 bases are shared with TRBD1. The length of the CDR3 is 16 residues. Germline V gene sequence: CDR1 SGHNT, CDR2 YYREEE (reference sequence). V was clipped by 4 bases and J by 1 base; unmatched bases: 10. CDR3 residues: CASSPPTGFENTEAFF. The DNA for the CDR3 is TGTGCCAGCAGCCCCCCGACAGGGTTTGAGAACACTGAAGCTTTCTTT.